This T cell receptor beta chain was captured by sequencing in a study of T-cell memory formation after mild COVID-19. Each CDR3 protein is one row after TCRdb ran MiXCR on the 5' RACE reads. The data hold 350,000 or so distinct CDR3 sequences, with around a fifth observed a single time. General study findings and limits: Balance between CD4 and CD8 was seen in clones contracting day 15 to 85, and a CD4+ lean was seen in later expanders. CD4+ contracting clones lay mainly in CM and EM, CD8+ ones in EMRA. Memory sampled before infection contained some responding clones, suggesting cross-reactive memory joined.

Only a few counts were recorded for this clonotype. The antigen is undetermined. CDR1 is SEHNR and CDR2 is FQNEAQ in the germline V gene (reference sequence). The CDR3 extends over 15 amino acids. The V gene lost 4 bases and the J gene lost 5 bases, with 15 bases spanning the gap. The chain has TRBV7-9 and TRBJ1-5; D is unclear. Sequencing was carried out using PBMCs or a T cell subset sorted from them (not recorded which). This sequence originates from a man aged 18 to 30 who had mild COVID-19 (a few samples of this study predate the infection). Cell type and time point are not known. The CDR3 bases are TGTGCCAGCAGCTCCAGCACCGTCCCCCATCAGCCCCAGCATTTT. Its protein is CASSSSTVPHQPQHF.